These 25 T cell receptor beta chains were all obtained from the same sample, sequenced in a study of molecular identifiers for immune sequencing clone quantification. MiXCR, run by TCRdb on the PCR reads, gives a single entry per CDR3 protein. The sample contains tens of thousands of distinct CDR3 sequences, over 15% of which appear only once. Sequencing was done on a sample of naive CD8+ T cells from blood, with Jurkat cell RNA spiked in. Subset noted: FACS-sorted CD8+CD4-CCR7+CD45RA+ naive T cells. These receptors all come from a human donor in good health. Some libraries in this study had Jurkat cell RNA spiked in.

This clonotype showed up many times. V gene TRBV29-1 combines with J gene TRBJ2-1, with 7 positions matching TRBD2. Per the germline V gene, CDR1 is SQVTM and CDR2 is ANQGSEA. V shed 3 bases, J shed 4 bases, and the junction held 18 bases outside the gene matches. The CDR3 is 18 amino acids. Written as DNA, the CDR3 is TGCAGCGTTGATGGCCTAGCGGAGGCCCTAAAAAATTACAATGAGCAGTTCTTC. This translates into CSVDGLAEALKNYNEQFF.

This clonotype was counted many times. The chain employs TRBV27 and TRBJ2-3, with 7 positions matching TRBD2. The V and J ends lost 4 bases and 1 base, in that order; junction bases with no gene match: 11. The CDR3 contains 17 residues. Germline V CDR1 and CDR2: MNHEY, SMNVEV (reference sequence). The CDR3 region is CASSSHRLAPRTDTQYF. DNA of the CDR3: TGTGCCAGCAGTTCCCATAGACTAGCCCCACGCACAGATACGCAGTATTTT.

V is TRBV13 and J is TRBJ2-5; TRBD1 aligns across 7 bases. The CDR3 is 17 residues long. Germline assignment: CDR1 PRHDT and CDR2 FYEKMQ (reference sequence). Trimming cost V 4 bases and J 2 bases; bases outside gene matches: 13. CDR3 protein: CASSWVRGTEEQETQYF. CDR3 DNA sequence: TGTGCCAGCAGCTGGGTAAGAGGGACAGAGGAGCAAGAGACCCAGTACTTC. Combining the CDR3 with reference TRBV13 and TRBJ2-5 gives the whole variable domain AAGVIQSPRHLIKEKRETATLKCYPIPRHDTVYWYQQGPGQDPQFLISFYEKMQSDKGSIPDRFSAQQFSDYHSELNMSSLELGDSALYFCASSWVRGTEEQETQYFGPGTRLLVL.

This clonotype was detected many times. The rearrangement links TRBV24-1 to TRBJ2-3, with D uncertain. The CDR3 runs 16 residues. Deletions cut 2 bases from V and 2 bases from J, with 13 bases between. Germline CDR1 reads KGHDR; CDR2 reads SFDVKD. CDR3 nucleotides: TGTGCCACCAGTGATTCAGAGGTTCCCATCACAGATACGCAGTATTTT. It encodes CATSDSEVPITDTQYF.

This clonotype was counted many times. This chain joins TRBV7-9 and TRBJ2-3; D gene unclear. Germline CDR1 and CDR2: SEHNR and FQNEAQ (reference sequence). This CDR3 region has 12 residues. Trimming stripped 6 bases from V and 6 bases from J, with 10 bases between. CDR3: CASSLPPDTQYF. The CDR3 DNA sequence: TGTGCCAGCAGTTTACCCCCGGATACGCAGTATTTT. Filled out from reference TRBV7-9 and TRBJ2-3, the complete variable domain reads DTGVSQNPRHKITKRGQNVTFRCDPISEHNRLYWYRQTLGQGPEFLTYFQNEAQLEKSRLLSDRFSAERPKGSFSTLEIQRTEQGDSAMYLCASSLPPDTQYFGPGTRLTVL.

This clonotype was found many times. This chain connects TRBV13 to TRBJ2-7; maybe TRBD1 (6 bases). Germline CDR1 is PRHDT and CDR2 is FYEKMQ (reference sequence). This CDR3 is built from 15 residues. Trimming stripped 5 bases from V and 0 bases from J, with 14 bases between. The CDR3 region is CASSGGQSSSYEQYF. The CDR3 region has the DNA TGTGCCAGCAGCGGAGGACAGAGCAGCTCCTACGAGCAGTACTTC.

This clonotype was seen at least ten times. The chain recombines TRBV21-1 with TRBJ1-1; the table calls TRBD1, which could not be checked here. TRBV21-1 is classified as a pseudogene. This CDR3 has 15 amino acids. This CDR3 is CASNPFNQGATEAFF. The CDR3 DNA is TGTGCCAGCAATCCCTTCAACCAGGGGGCGACTGAAGCTTTCTTT.

Comments on this clonotype: Lacking the conserved final phenylalanine or tryptophan, this CDR3 likely reflects a read error. The chain links TRBV27 to TRBJ1-5; D remains unclear. CDR3 length equals 14 residues. Per germline, CDR1 MNHEY and CDR2 SMNVEV (reference sequence). Trimming left V 0 bases short and J 9 bases short, with 12 bases between. CDR3 sequence: CASSLSGPTRPQHI. CDR3 nucleotides: TGTGCCAGCAGTTTATCAGGTCCCACTAGGCCCCAGCATATT.

Points on this clonotype: A much more abundant neighbour one base away suggests this may be a read error. The chain uses TRBV13 and TRBJ2-2; D is ambiguous. Trimming shortened V by 11 bases and J by 3 bases, and 16 bases separated the two germline ends. Germline CDR1 reads PRHDT; CDR2 reads FYEKMQ (reference sequence). The CDR3 contains 14 residues. This CDR3 reads CAGNPAGHTGELFF. The CDR3 coding sequence is TGTGCCGGCAACCCCGCTGGCCACACCGGGGAGCTGTTTTTT.

This clonotype was counted a few times. Possible read error: a much larger clone is one base away. J is TRBJ2-3 and V is TRBV7-8; no reliable D call. The CDR3 totals 15 residues. CDR1 and CDR2 from the germline V gene are SGHVS and FQNEAQ. Between the trimmed V and J ends, which lost 7 bases and 1 base, there was a span of 15 bases. CDR3 DNA sequence: TGTGCCAGCATGCGGTGGATTTCAGGCACAGATACGCAGTATTTT. Translating it yields CASMRWISGTDTQYF.

This clonotype was observed at least ten times. This chain uses TRBV28 with TRBJ1-5; D perhaps matches TRBD1 (5 bases). Germline V CDR1 and CDR2: MDHEN, SYDVKM. CDR3 length: 14 residues. Between the trimmed V and J ends, which lost 8 bases and 6 bases, there was a span of 17 bases. DNA of the CDR3: TGTGCCAGCTGTGGACGGGGCAACTTTCAGCCCCAGCATTTT. Amino acid sequence: CASCGRGNFQPQHF.

This clonotype was seen repeatedly, ten times or more. The V gene is TRBV7-9, the J gene TRBJ2-7, with D possibly TRBD1 on 6 matching bases. This CDR3 comprises 15 residues. Deletions cut 2 bases from V and 6 bases from J, with 17 bases between. Germline loops: CDR1 SEHNR, CDR2 FQNEAQ (reference sequence). The CDR3 here is CASSLIGGVVGEQYF. In DNA, the CDR3 is TGTGCCAGCAGCTTAATAGGGGGAGTTGTGGGCGAGCAGTACTTC.

This clonotype was seen at least ten times. CDR3 nucleotides: TGCGCCAGCAGCCATAGGTGGAGCGGGAGCTCCTACGAGCAGTACTTC. Translated, it gives CASSHRWSGSSYEQYF. The chain combines TRBV4-1 with TRBJ2-7; 8 nucleotides align to TRBD2. V was clipped by 3 bases and J by 0 bases; unmatched bases: 7. This CDR3 contains 16 residues. Germline-derived CDR1 and CDR2 are MGHRA and YSYEKL.

This clonotype turned up a few times. The rearrangement links TRBV5-5 to TRBJ2-3, with 14 bases fitting TRBD2. Trimming took 4 bases from V and 4 from J; bases not matched to a gene: 5. Looked up from germline, CDR1 is SGHKS and CDR2 is YYEKEE (reference sequence). The CDR3 totals 16 residues. DNA of the CDR3: TGTGCCAGCAGCCGGACTAGCGGGAGGTTGGCAGATACGCAGTATTTT. It yields the protein CASSRTSGRLADTQYF.

This clonotype was observed many times. The chain is built from TRBV6-1 and TRBJ2-7; D ambiguous. Trimming pared 2 bases from V and 0 bases from J, leaving 11 bases between. This CDR3 spans 15 amino acids. CDR1 is MNHNS, CDR2 SASEGT, per germline. CDR3 region: CASSELVRYSYEQYF. The CDR3 nucleotides are TGTGCCAGCAGTGAATTGGTCAGGTACTCCTACGAGCAGTACTTC.

There are a few counts of this clonotype. V gene TRBV20-1 combines with J gene TRBJ2-3; D gene unclear. Germline values: CDR1 DFQATT, CDR2 SNEGSKA (reference sequence). CDR3 size: 14 residues. V lost 0 bases, J lost 4 bases, and 11 bases lay in between. The CDR3 here is CSAREPPRADTQYF. The CDR3 bases are TGCAGTGCTAGAGAACCTCCTCGCGCAGATACGCAGTATTTT.

This clonotype was seen many times. This chain uses TRBV4-3 with TRBJ1-6, with unresolved D. Germline CDR1 is LGHNA and CDR2 is YSLEER. This CDR3 spans 16 amino acids. V lost 0 bases, J lost 9 bases, and 15 bases lay in between. The CDR3 protein is CASSQEWAEFSSPLHF. The DNA for the CDR3 is TGCGCCAGCAGCCAAGAATGGGCAGAGTTTTCTTCACCCCTCCACTTT.

In its sample, this clonotype was seen once. A much larger clone is a single base away; this may be a read error. The chain employs TRBV7-8 and TRBJ2-5; D is unresolved. The germline gives CDR1 SGHVS, CDR2 FQNEAQ. The CDR3 extends over 12 amino acids. CDR3 residues: CASSQKQETLYF. The CDR3 DNA is TGTGCCAGCAGCCAGAAACAAGAGACCCTGTACTTC.

This clonotype has a count of ten or more. CDR3 sequence (DNA): TGTGCCAGTAGTGTACGACTAGCACCCGAGCAGTACTTC. Its protein product is CASSVRLAPEQYF. The J gene is TRBJ2-7, the V gene TRBV19, with TRBD2 matching over 7 bases. Germline V gene sequence: CDR1 LNHDA, CDR2 SQIVND (reference sequence). CDR3 length: 13 residues. Unmatched junction bases numbered 7, after V lost 5 bases and J lost 6 bases.

Concerning this clonotype itself: This may stem from a read error, because a much larger clone lies one nucleotide away. This chain connects TRBV6-1 to TRBJ1-1; no firm D call. Germline assignment: CDR1 MNHNS and CDR2 SASEGT. The V and J ends lost 6 bases and 12 bases respectively, with 8 bases between them. The CDR3 is 9 residues long. CDR3 in amino acids: CASSYETFF. CDR3 DNA: TGTGCCAGCAGCTACGAAACTTTCTTT.

At least ten counts were recorded for this clonotype. The chain couples TRBV2 to TRBJ1-4, with D unclear. CDR3 length: 14 amino acids. The V gene's germline CDR1 is SNHLY and CDR2 FYNNEI. V lost 7 bases to trimming and J lost 12 bases, with 21 bases between them. The CDR3 DNA sequence: TGTGCCAGCACCGGAGACGGGCCGAAGGTTGAACTGTTTTTT. It is translated as CASTGDGPKVELFF.

This chain joins TRBV9 and TRBJ2-2; D gene ambiguous. The germline gives CDR1 SGDLS, CDR2 YYNGEE. The V end was cut by 1 base, the J end by 4 bases, with 17 bases between. CDR3 length equals 17 residues. CDR3 coding DNA: TGTGCCAGCAGCGTAAAGACGGCGGATCCTGGCACCGGGGAGCTGTTTTTT. Its protein is CASSVKTADPGTGELFF. Using reference TRBV9 and TRBJ2-2 for the parts outside the CDR3, the full variable domain is DSGVTQTPKHLITATGQRVTLRCSPRSGDLSVYWYQQSLDQGLQFLIQYYNGEERAKGNILERFSAQQFPDLHSELNLSSLELGDSALYFCASSVKTADPGTGELFFGEGSRLTVL.

The V and J genes are TRBV7-9 and TRBJ2-7; D possibly uses TRBD1 or TRBD2 (5 bases each). CDR3 length: 14 residues. Germline CDR1 and CDR2: SEHNR and FQNEAQ (reference sequence). Trimming removed 4 bases from V and 6 bases from J, with 16 bases in between. The CDR3 DNA reads TGTGCCAGCAGCTCGGTAGGGGCGGGCTTCGAGCAGTACTTC. Its protein is CASSSVGAGFEQYF.

This clonotype was seen repeatedly, ten times or more. The chain recombines TRBV5-5 with TRBJ2-1, with TRBD1 matching 7 bases. V trimming: 3 bases; J trimming: 3 bases; junction bases outside the gene matches: 12. The germline V gene has CDR1 SGHKS and CDR2 YYEKEE (reference sequence). The CDR3 covers 17 residues. For the CDR3, the DNA is TGTGCCAGCAGCTCACCGGCCGGACAGGCCAACTACAATGAGCAGTTCTTC. Translation gives CASSSPAGQANYNEQFF. Supplemented by reference TRBV5-5 and TRBJ2-1, the full variable domain reads DAGVTQSPTHLIKTRGQQVTLRCSPISGHKSVSWYQQVLGQGPQFIFQYYEKEERGRGNFPDRFSARQFPNYSSELNVNALLLGDSALYLCASSSPAGQANYNEQFFGPGTRLTVL.

Many counts were recorded for this clonotype. The chain employs TRBV7-8 and TRBJ2-7, with 8 bases matching TRBD1. The CDR3 spans 16 residues. Germline V gene data show CDR1 as SGHVS and CDR2 as FQNEAQ. V trimming: 3 bases; J trimming: 0 bases; junction bases outside the gene matches: 7. CDR3 amino acids: CASSFTQGAYSYEQYF. As DNA, the CDR3 is TGTGCCAGCAGCTTTACGCAGGGGGCTTACTCCTACGAGCAGTACTTC. Based on the CDR3 plus reference TRBV7-8 and TRBJ2-7, the full variable domain is GAGVSQSPRYKVAKRGQDVALRCDPISGHVSLFWYQQALGQGPEFLTYFQNEAQLDKSGLPSDRFFAERPEGSVSTLKIQRTQQEDSAVYLCASSFTQGAYSYEQYFGPGTRLTVT.